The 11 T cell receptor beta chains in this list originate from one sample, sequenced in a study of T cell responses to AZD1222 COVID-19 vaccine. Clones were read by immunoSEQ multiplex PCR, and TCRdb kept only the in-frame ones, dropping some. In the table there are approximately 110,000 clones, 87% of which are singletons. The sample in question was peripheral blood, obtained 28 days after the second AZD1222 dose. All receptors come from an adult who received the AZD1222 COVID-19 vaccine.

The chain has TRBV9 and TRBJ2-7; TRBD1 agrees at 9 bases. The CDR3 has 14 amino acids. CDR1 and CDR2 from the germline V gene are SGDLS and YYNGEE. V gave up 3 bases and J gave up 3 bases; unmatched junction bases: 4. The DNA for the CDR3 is TGTGCCAGCAGCGAAGGGACAGGGAGCTACGAGCAGTACTTC. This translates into CASSEGTGSYEQYF.

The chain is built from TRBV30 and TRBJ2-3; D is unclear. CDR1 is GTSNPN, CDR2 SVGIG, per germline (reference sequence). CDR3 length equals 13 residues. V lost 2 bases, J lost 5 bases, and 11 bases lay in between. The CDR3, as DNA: TGTGCCTGGAGTCGGATCTTGGGAGATACGCAGTATTTT. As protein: CAWSRILGDTQYF. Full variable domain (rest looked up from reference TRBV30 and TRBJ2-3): SQTIHQWPATLVQPVGSPLSLECTVEGTSNPNLYWYRQAAGRGLQLLFYSVGIGQISSEVPQNLSASRPQDRQFILSSKKLLLSDSGFYLCAWSRILGDTQYFGPGTRLTVL.

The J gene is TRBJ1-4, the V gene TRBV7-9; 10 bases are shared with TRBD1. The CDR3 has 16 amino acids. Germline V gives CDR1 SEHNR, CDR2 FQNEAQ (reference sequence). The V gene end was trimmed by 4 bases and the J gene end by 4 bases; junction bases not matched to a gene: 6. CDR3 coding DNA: TGTGCCAGCAGCTCCGGCCGGGACAGGGGTAATGAAAAACTGTTTTTT. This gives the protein CASSSGRDRGNEKLFF. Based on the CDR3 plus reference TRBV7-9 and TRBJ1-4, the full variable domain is DTGVSQNPRHKITKRGQNVTFRCDPISEHNRLYWYRQTLGQGPEFLTYFQNEAQLEKSRLLSDRFSAERPKGSFSTLEIQRTEQGDSAMYLCASSSGRDRGNEKLFFGSGTQLSVL.

The chain's CDR3 is CASSTRDRGKKKNTEAFF. CDR3 bases: TGTGCCAGTAGTACCCGGGACAGGGGGAAGAAGAAGAACACTGAAGCTTTCTTT. V is TRBV19 and J is TRBJ1-1; 11 positions agree with TRBD1. The CDR3 has 18 amino acids. Germline V gives CDR1 LNHDA, CDR2 SQIVND (reference sequence). V lost 4 bases and J lost 1; bases outside the gene matches: 11.

The CDR3 DNA reads as TGTGCCAGCAGCCGGGACAGGTCCTATGGCTACACCTTC. This encodes CASSRDRSYGYTF. The chain has TRBV16 and TRBJ1-2, with 8 bases aligning to TRBD1. This CDR3 region has 13 residues. V dropped 4 bases and J dropped 4; count of bases not matched to a gene: 2. Looked up from germline, CDR1 is KGHSY and CDR2 is FQNENV.

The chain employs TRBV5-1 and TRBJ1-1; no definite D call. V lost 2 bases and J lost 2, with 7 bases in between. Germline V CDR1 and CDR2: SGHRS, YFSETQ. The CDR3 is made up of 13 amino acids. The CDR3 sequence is CASSFSQNTEAFF. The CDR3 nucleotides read TGCGCCAGCAGCTTTTCACAAAACACTGAAGCTTTCTTT. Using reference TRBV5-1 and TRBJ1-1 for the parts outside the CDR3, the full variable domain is KAGVTQTPRYLIKTRGQQVTLSCSPISGHRSVSWYQQTPGQGLQFLFEYFSETQRNKGNFPGRFSGRQFSNSRSEMNVSTLELGDSALYLCASSFSQNTEAFFGQGTRLTVV.

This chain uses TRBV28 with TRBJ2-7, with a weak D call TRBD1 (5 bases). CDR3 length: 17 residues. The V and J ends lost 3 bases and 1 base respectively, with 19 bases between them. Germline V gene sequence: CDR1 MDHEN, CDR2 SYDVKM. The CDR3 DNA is TGTGCCAGCAGTTTCAATGGGGTAGGGGCGCGTTCCTACGAGCAGTACTTC. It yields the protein CASSFNGVGARSYEQYF.

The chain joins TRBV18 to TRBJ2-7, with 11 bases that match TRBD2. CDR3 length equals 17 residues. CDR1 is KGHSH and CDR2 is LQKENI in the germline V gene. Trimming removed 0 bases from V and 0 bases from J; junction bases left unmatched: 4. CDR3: CASSPPVTSGASYEQYF. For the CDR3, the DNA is TGTGCCAGCTCACCACCGGTGACTAGCGGGGCCTCCTACGAGCAGTACTTC.

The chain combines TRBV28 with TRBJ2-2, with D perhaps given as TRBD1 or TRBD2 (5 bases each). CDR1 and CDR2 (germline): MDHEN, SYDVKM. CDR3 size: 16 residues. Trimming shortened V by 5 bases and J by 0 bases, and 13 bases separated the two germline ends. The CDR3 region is CASSATGAANTGELFF. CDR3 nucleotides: TGTGCCAGCAGTGCTACCGGGGCGGCGAACACCGGGGAGCTGTTTTTT.

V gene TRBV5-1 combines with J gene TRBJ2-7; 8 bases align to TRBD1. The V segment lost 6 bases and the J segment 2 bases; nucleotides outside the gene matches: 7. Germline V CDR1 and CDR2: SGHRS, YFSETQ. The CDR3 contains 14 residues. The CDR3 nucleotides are TGCGCCAGCACCCTTCGACAGGGGCCCTACGAGCAGTACTTC. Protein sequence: CASTLRQGPYEQYF.

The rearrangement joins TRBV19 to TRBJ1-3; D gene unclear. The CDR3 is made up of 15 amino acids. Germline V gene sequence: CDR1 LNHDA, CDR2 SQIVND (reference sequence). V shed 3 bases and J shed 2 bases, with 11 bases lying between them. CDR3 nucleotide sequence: TGTGCCAGTAGTATCATGGGGTTCGCTGGAAACACCATATATTTT. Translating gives CASSIMGFAGNTIYF.